This T cell receptor (beta chain) is from a study of blood T cells in healthy people across ages (dated by TCRdb to between 2015 and 2017). With respect to the entire study: Template switching captured roughly one uniquely barcoded TCR beta cDNA molecule per two T cells in model experiments. Age-related changes in TCR beta repertoire diversity were measured in the study by deep sequencing normalized with unique cDNA molecular identifiers. Four age groups were formed from the donors: young (average approximately 15 years), middle-aged (approximately 41), aged (around 68) and long-lived (82). To avoid experimental bias, donors of different ages were distributed randomly across sequencing lanes. Two additional independent replicas of 1 million unique cDNA reads from the same blood draw were analyzed for two donors (one aged 18 to 30 and one aged 80 or older). What the research found in general, with its limitations: Observed TCR beta diversity correlated strongly with the percentage of naive T cells measured by flow cytometry. Conclusive comparison of naive and antigen-experienced compartments was prevented by the profiling of bulk unsorted PBMCs. The CMV infection status of donors was not known, potentially confounding age-related changes in expanded clonotypes. Compared with the aged group, the long-lived group had more naive CD4+ T cells, fewer expanded clones and increased TCR diversity, suggesting age selection. Observed TCR beta diversity per million T cells fell roughly linearly with age, and a significant reduction was already apparent by age roughly 40. Estimates of total diversity from one million sequenced T cells were regarded as lower bounds and underestimates.

Systemically healthy Caucasian individuals from Russia, 39 in total and aged 6 to 90 years, were included as donors. About 9.6 milliliters of peripheral blood were collected from each donor into EDTA-treated Vacutainer tubes. Ficoll-Paque density-gradient centrifugation was used to isolate PBMCs, with at least 6 million per sample. Trizol reagent was used to extract total RNA from the PBMCs, yielding at least 6 micrograms per sample. For every donor, flow cytometry on a PBMC aliquot measured the percentage of naive CD45RAhigh/CD27high T cells. The receptor library was made with 5' RACE. The sequencing machine was an Illumina HiSeq 2500. A second about 7 to 12 cycle PCR used a sample-barcoded 5' primer and a J-beta primer mix. A unique molecular identifier was introduced onto each TCR beta cDNA molecule by a template-switch 5' adaptor carrying 12 random nucleotides. At least 2.5 million CDR3-containing paired-end reads were obtained from each sample. The Mint cDNA synthesis kit, primed by a TRBC-specific oligonucleotide, was used to synthesize first-strand cDNA from all RNA. Following uracil-DNA glycosylase treatment, a first 18-cycle PCR with universal primers M1SS and BC2_uni_R was performed on all cDNA. The study's own analysis went as follows. For normalization, 1 million high-quality reads, each with a distinct molecular identifier, were randomly selected from each sample. Reads sharing molecular identifiers were discarded rather than binned into consensus sequences. MiTCR, set to a Q25 quality threshold and the strictest error-elimination algorithm, was used for CDR3 identification, clonotype clustering and error correction. A nonparametric unseen species model with Euler transformation was used to estimate a lower bound on total TCR beta diversity. TCRdb reprocessed the public reads (quality trimming at Q25 with fastp, clone calling with MiXCR) and kept in-frame beta chains. Identical CDR3 protein sequences are pooled into one entry, listed with their most common genes and DNA. TCRdb's processing, not the study's, gives the V and J calls here. The sample yields around 990,000 distinct CDR3 sequences; around two fifths were counted once. In total, the top ten clones hold around 13% of the sample.

The count of this clonotype is one. Its recognized antigen is unknown. No per-base quality is available; no much larger clone lies one base away. The CDR3 starts with the cysteine, ends with the phenylalanine, and has 14 residues. Only the CDR3 DNA stays, 42 bases, in frame from base 1. As encoded in the germline V gene (reference sequence), CDR1 is DFQATT while CDR2 is SNEGSKA. The germline ends are 17 bases apart after V is trimmed by 6 bases and J by 3 bases. The rearrangement combines TRBV20-1 with TRBJ1-1; TRBD1 is a weak D gene call, 5 bases matching. Sequences were obtained from blood. This TCR derives from a young man in good health. The DNA sequence is as follows: TGCAGTGCCAAGCTCAGGGACTACGACACTGAAGCTTTCTTT. Its coded protein is CSAKLRDYDTEAFF.